This TCR beta chain appears in the sequencing data of a study of cytomegalovirus exposure and HLA in healthy donors. Trimming cost V 4 bases and J 6 bases, with 13 bases left between them. CDR1 is GTSNPN, CDR2 SVGIG, per germline (reference sequence). CDR3 length equals 12 residues. The study, taken as a whole, reports: Overall, around 160 TCR beta chains were annotated as cytomegalovirus-associated. A prior analysis recorded that most TCR beta V segments were productive about 87% or about 30% of the time. It was reported that the classifier diagnosed cytomegalovirus status with high specificity and sensitivity in both the original and validation cohorts.

Comments on this clone: The antigen remains unidentified.

60 Vbeta and 13 Jbeta primers were used in PCR. Generated by immunoSEQ multiplex PCR, the TCRdb table keeps only in-frame clones and is missing some. The table counts over 90,000 clones; approximately 3.7% lies in the top ten. This receptor was obtained from a man aged 40-49 years in good health and CMV-seronegative. The sequencing sample was made of PBMCs. The chain uses TRBV30 and TRBJ2-7, with D possibly being TRBD1 (5 bases). The CDR3 region is CAWKGLASEQYF. CDR3 in DNA: TGTGCCTGGAAGGGGCTTGCCTCCGAGCAGTACTTC.